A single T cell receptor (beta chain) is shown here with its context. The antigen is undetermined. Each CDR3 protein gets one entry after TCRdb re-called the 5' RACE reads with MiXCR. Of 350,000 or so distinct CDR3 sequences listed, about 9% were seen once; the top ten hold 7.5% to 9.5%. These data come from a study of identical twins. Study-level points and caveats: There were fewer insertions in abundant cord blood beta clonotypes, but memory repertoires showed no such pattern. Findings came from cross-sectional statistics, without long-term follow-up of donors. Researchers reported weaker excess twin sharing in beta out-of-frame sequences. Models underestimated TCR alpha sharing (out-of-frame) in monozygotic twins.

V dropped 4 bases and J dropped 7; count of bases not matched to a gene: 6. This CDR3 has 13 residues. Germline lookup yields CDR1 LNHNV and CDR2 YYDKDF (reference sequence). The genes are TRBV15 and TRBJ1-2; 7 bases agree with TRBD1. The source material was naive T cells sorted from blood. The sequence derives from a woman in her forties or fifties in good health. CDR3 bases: TGTGCCACCAGCACCGGGACAGATACTGGCTACACCTTC. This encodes CATSTGTDTGYTF.